This section outlines one T cell receptor beta chain sequence together with its context. Its antigen is currently not known. No much larger clone exists at a distance of one base, and base qualities are not known. Enrolling through a virtual design, the prospective study's participants ranged in age from roughly 18 to 89 years and lived across roughly 23 United States geographic areas. Cohort assignment in the prospective study relied on participant-reported clinical history from a screening survey and a study questionnaire. Recovered participants in ImmuneRACE Cohort 3 were defined by two consecutive negative NP/OP PCR tests, clearance by a healthcare professional, or resolution of symptoms. Mobile phlebotomists in the prospective study collected whole blood, serum and a nasopharyngeal or oropharyngeal swab from every participant. Additional blood draws and questionnaires over an approximately 2-month period could optionally be provided by prospective study participants. Blood samples from the prospective study were shipped frozen or at room temperature prior to DNA extraction.

The data stem from a study of blood T cell repertoires in COVID-19 (dated by TCRdb to 2019 to 2021). Study-level background: Samples covering the acute and convalescent phases of COVID-19 were provided by collaborators in the United States, Italy and Spain. Where available, HLA class I and class II types were obtained from metadata supplied by the sample provider rather than from assay-based typing. The material from the prospective study consisted of cDNA or gDNA derived from T cells, B-cell-depleted T cells, or PBMCs. A de-identified subject ID, COVID-19 status, age in years and sex were almost always included in the sample metadata. A freely available public database, intended as a resource for researchers studying the immune response to SARS-CoV-2, is where the repertoires were released. The dataset comprised deeply sampled blood TCRbeta repertoires from subjects exposed to, actively infected with, or recovered from COVID-19. Samples came from the ongoing ImmuneRACE study (first 160 participants) plus 1,254 subjects from 6 global collaborators. Beyond this particular receptor, the publication reports: The quantity of clinical and demographic metadata differed by source and by participant and was supplied without curation.

TCRbeta CDR3 regions were amplified from genomic DNA by means of the immunoSEQ Assay, a bias-controlled multiplex PCR. As for the original processing: Nucleated cell counts per sample were estimated from amplification of reference gene primers within the assay. To quantify the absolute abundance of each unique TCRbeta CDR3 rearrangement, sequence reads were collapsed and filtered. For each sample, productive Simpson clonality was calculated as the square root of Simpson's diversity index over productive rearrangements. TCRdb took this table from immuneACCESS and kept in-frame rearrangements with V and J called. Such tables lack part of the clones; where checked against another copy, unresolved V genes explain under half of the gap, and the rest is unexplained. V and J calls and clone size are as listed in that table; D and trimming were resolved from the DNA. Counted in this sample were hundreds of thousands of clones; around 90% of them appeared once. The biggest ten clones account for about 1.6% of the sample.

Including the terminal cysteine and phenylalanine, the CDR3 comprises 12 residues. The kept DNA is CDR3 alone, 36 bases in frame from the first base. Unmatched junction bases come to 8, with V trimmed by 9 bases and J by 8 bases. The germline V gene encodes CDR1 MDHEN and CDR2 SYDVKM. Source material: PBMCs or T cells enriched from blood (not recorded which). The V gene is TRBV28 and the J gene is TRBJ1-2; the central 8 bases match TRBD1. The TCR sequence derives from a woman aged 50 to 65 who had recovered from COVID-19. At the DNA level, the sequence is TGTGCCAGTTGGGGACAGGCTGGCGGCTACACCTTC. The translation is CASWGQAGGYTF.